These 25 T cell receptor beta chains were sequenced from one sample in a study of shared clonotypes between healthy human individuals. This table comes from immunoSEQ multiplex PCR, and its TCRdb copy is limited to in-frame clones, with some not included. The data hold approximately 640,000 clones, with around 91% observed a single time. The sample was memory CD8+ T cells from PBMCs. Indicated subset: CD45RO+ cells pooled with CCR7-negative TemRA cells. All receptors derive from a man between 18 and 29 years old in good health. Some clones in this sample may be carry-over from other donors' samples.

In its sample, this clone was seen once. The chain carries TRBV9 and TRBJ2-3; TRBD1 agrees at 8 bases. The CDR3 has 16 amino acids. CDR1 SGDLS and CDR2 YYNGEE come from the germline V gene. V gave up 0 bases and J gave up 4 bases; unmatched junction bases: 7. Here the CDR3 reads CASSVDRGKDADTQYF. The CDR3 DNA follows: TGTGCCAGCAGCGTAGACAGGGGGAAAGATGCAGATACGCAGTATTTT. The full variable domain, in which reference TRBV9 and TRBJ2-3 provide the parts outside the CDR3, is DSGVTQTPKHLITATGQRVTLRCSPRSGDLSVYWYQQSLDQGLQFLIQYYNGEERAKGNILERFSAQQFPDLHSELNLSSLELGDSALYFCASSVDRGKDADTQYFGPGTRLTVL.

The chain combines TRBV5-6 with TRBJ1-4, with unresolved D. The germline V gene has CDR1 SGHDT and CDR2 YYEEEE. Trimming took off 4 bases at V and 7 bases at J, with 14 bases between the two ends. This CDR3 has 14 amino acids. CDR3 nucleotide sequence: TGTGCCAGCAGCCCCGGGCCGATCTCTGAAAAACTGTTTTTT. It specifies CASSPGPISEKLFF. The full variable domain, with the rest looked up from reference TRBV5-6 and TRBJ1-4, is DAGVTQSPTHLIKTRGQQVTLRCSPKSGHDTVSWYQQALGQGPQFIFQYYEEEERQRGNFPDRFSGHQFPNYSSELNVNALLLGDSALYLCASSPGPISEKLFFGSGTQLSVL.

The chain combines TRBV6-5 with TRBJ1-3; no reliable D call. The CDR3 extends over 15 amino acids. V lost 8 bases to trimming and J lost 6 bases, with 20 bases between them. The germline V gene has CDR1 MNHEY and CDR2 SVGAGI. The CDR3 sequence is CASVPLWGYENTIYF. For the CDR3, the DNA is TGTGCCAGCGTGCCCCTTTGGGGTTACGAAAACACCATATATTTT.

CDR3 region: CASSLVAGGYTF. The DNA for the CDR3 is TGTGCCAGCAGCTTGGTAGCGGGTGGCTACACCTTC. The chain recombines TRBV5-5 with TRBJ1-2; D not certain. Looked up from germline, CDR1 is SGHKS and CDR2 is YYEKEE (reference sequence). The CDR3 contains 12 residues. Trimming shortened V by 0 bases and J by 7 bases, and 7 bases separated the two germline ends.

The chain has TRBV9 and TRBJ2-7; D possibly matches TRBD1 or TRBD2 (5 bases each). Deletions cut 0 bases from V and 3 bases from J, with 13 bases between. Looked up from germline, CDR1 is SGDLS and CDR2 is YYNGEE. This CDR3 comprises 15 residues. CDR3 DNA: TGTGCCAGCAGCGTAGGAGATACTAGGGGCTACGAGCAGTACTTC. It encodes CASSVGDTRGYEQYF. Variable domain in full (rest from reference TRBV9 and TRBJ2-7): DSGVTQTPKHLITATGQRVTLRCSPRSGDLSVYWYQQSLDQGLQFLIQYYNGEERAKGNILERFSAQQFPDLHSELNLSSLELGDSALYFCASSVGDTRGYEQYFGPGTRLTVT.

This chain connects TRBV11-2 to TRBJ2-7; TRBD2 matches 7 bases. CDR3 length equals 15 residues. J gave up 4 bases and V 2 bases, and 8 bases lay outside the gene matches. Germline V gene sequence: CDR1 SGHAT, CDR2 FQNNGV. Here the CDR3 reads CASSLWGGLEYEQYF. CDR3 bases: TGTGCCAGCAGCTTATGGGGGGGTTTGGAGTACGAGCAGTACTTC.

J is TRBJ2-1 and V is TRBV9; TRBD2 is a possible D gene (5 bases). The CDR3 sequence is 14 residues long. The germline CDR1 and CDR2 sequences are SGDLS and YYNGEE. V gave up 3 bases and J gave up 6 bases, with 13 bases separating them. For the CDR3, the DNA is TGTGCCAGCAGCGCTACTAGGAGCGTCAATGAGCAGTTCTTC. Encoded protein: CASSATRSVNEQFF.

The sample holds one count of this clone. This chain joins TRBV27 and TRBJ2-7; D may be TRBD1 or TRBD2 (5 bases each). Deletions cut 2 bases from V and 3 bases from J, with 17 bases between. Germline CDR1 MNHEY, CDR2 SMNVEV (reference sequence). CDR3 length: 16 residues. The CDR3 region is CASSLIRGPLNYEQYF. In DNA, the CDR3 is TGTGCCAGCAGTTTAATTCGGGGACCTCTGAACTACGAGCAGTACTTC.

The chain recombines TRBV19 with TRBJ1-1; D unclear. Per germline, CDR1 LNHDA and CDR2 SQIVND (reference sequence). The ends were cut back, 3 bases at V and 8 bases at J, with 13 bases in the middle. The CDR3 contains 13 residues. CDR3 bases: TGTGCCAGTAGTATCGTCTTGGGCTTCGAAGCTTTCTTT. Translation gives CASSIVLGFEAFF.

This clone has just a few counts. The chain employs TRBV7-9 and TRBJ1-1, with D hard to call. V was shortened by 3 bases and J by 4 bases, with 0 bases between the two germline ends. The CDR3 has 10 amino acids. The germline V gene has CDR1 SEHNR and CDR2 FQNEAQ (reference sequence). This CDR3 is CASSFTEAFF. Here the CDR3 DNA reads TGTGCCAGCAGCTTCACTGAAGCTTTCTTT.

CDR3 in amino acids: CASSGFDELNYGYTF. The CDR3 coding sequence is TGTGCCAGCAGTGGGTTCGATGAGTTAAACTATGGCTACACCTTC. The genes are TRBV6-1 and TRBJ1-2; D gene unclear. CDR3 length equals 15 residues. V shed 4 bases and J shed 2 bases, with 14 bases lying between them. Germline CDR1 and CDR2: MNHNS and SASEGT.

The CDR3 spells CASNKGRGPGETQYF. The CDR3 nucleotides read TGTGCCAGCAACAAGGGTAGGGGGCCTGGAGAGACCCAGTACTTC. The chain links TRBV9 to TRBJ2-5; 7 nucleotides match TRBD1. CDR3 length: 15 amino acids. Germline values: CDR1 SGDLS, CDR2 YYNGEE. V dropped 6 bases and J dropped 4; count of bases not matched to a gene: 12. Based on the CDR3 plus reference TRBV9 and TRBJ2-5, the full variable domain is DSGVTQTPKHLITATGQRVTLRCSPRSGDLSVYWYQQSLDQGLQFLIQYYNGEERAKGNILERFSAQQFPDLHSELNLSSLELGDSALYFCASNKGRGPGETQYFGPGTRLLVL.

CDR3 nucleotides: TGCAGCGTTTGGGGGGCGCCCACAGATACGCAGTATTTT. Its translation: CSVWGAPTDTQYF. The rearrangement uses TRBV29-1 and TRBJ2-3; either TRBD1 or TRBD2 may fit D (6 bases each). V gave up 5 bases and J gave up 2 bases, with 11 bases separating them. Per germline, CDR1 SQVTM and CDR2 ANQGSEA. This CDR3 region has 13 residues.

This clone was observed once. This rearrangement joins TRBV9 to TRBJ1-3; D not resolved. V lost 0 bases to trimming and J lost 0 bases, with 13 bases between them. The CDR3 is 17 amino acids. Germline assignment: CDR1 SGDLS and CDR2 YYNGEE. The CDR3 sequence: CASSVGSVIHSGNTIYF. CDR3 bases: TGTGCCAGCAGCGTAGGCTCGGTGATCCACTCTGGAAACACCATATATTTT. The variable domain in full, with the rest retrieved from reference TRBV9 and TRBJ1-3, is DSGVTQTPKHLITATGQRVTLRCSPRSGDLSVYWYQQSLDQGLQFLIQYYNGEERAKGNILERFSAQQFPDLHSELNLSSLELGDSALYFCASSVGSVIHSGNTIYFGEGSWLTVV.

This clone was seen once. The same CDR3 also results from other DNA sequences found in this sample. This chain uses TRBV28 with TRBJ2-3; the D gene is possibly TRBD1 (6 bases). V lost 3 bases and J 2 bases, leaving 9 bases between the germline ends. CDR1 is MDHEN, CDR2 SYDVKM, per germline. The CDR3 is 14 amino acids. CDR3: CASSFGGPTDTQYF. CDR3 coding DNA: TGTGCCAGCAGTTTTGGGGGCCCCACAGATACGCAGTATTTT.

CDR3 amino acids: CASSWRDRGPQETQYF. The CDR3, as DNA: TGTGCCAGCAGCTGGAGGGACAGGGGGCCCCAAGAGACCCAGTACTTC. V is TRBV7-7 and J is TRBJ2-5, with 12 bases fitting TRBD1. CDR1 is SSHAT and CDR2 is FNYEAQ in the germline V gene (reference sequence). Trimming removed 4 bases from V and 1 base from J; junction bases left unmatched: 4. The CDR3 contains 16 residues.

The genes are TRBV10-3 and TRBJ1-2, with D maybe TRBD1 (6 bases). Trimming took 6 bases from V and 2 from J, leaving 16 bases between them. The germline CDR1 and CDR2 sequences are ENHRY and SYGVKD. The CDR3 has 15 residues. This chain's CDR3 is CAIRRQQGTNYGYTF. Here the CDR3 DNA reads TGTGCCATCAGGCGTCAGCAGGGGACAAACTATGGCTACACCTTC.

Details on this clone: The junction differs from germline at one of its ends, possibly a read error. This chain connects TRBV7-9 to TRBJ2-7; possibly TRBD2 for D (6 bases). The germline V gene has CDR1 SEHNR and CDR2 FQNEAQ (reference sequence). This CDR3 is built from 12 residues. For the CDR3, the DNA is TGTGCCAGCACCGGGGGAGAGGGTTTGCAACGCTTC. Translation gives CASTGGEGLQRF.

The gene calls are TRBV6-6 and TRBJ2-6; the D is unclear. Between the trimmed V and J ends, which lost 6 bases and 0 bases, there was a span of 6 bases. CDR1 MNHNY and CDR2 SVGAGI come from the germline V gene (reference sequence). The CDR3 runs to 14 residues. As DNA, the CDR3 is TGTGCCAGCAGCGACACCTCTGGGGCCAACGTCCTGACTTTC. Its protein is CASSDTSGANVLTF.

This clone was seen ten or more times. The chain employs TRBV11-2 and TRBJ2-7, with 9 bases that match TRBD2. After removal of 2 bases from V and 2 bases from J, the junction contained 7 bases not matched to a gene. The CDR3 has 16 amino acids. Germline loops: CDR1 SGHAT, CDR2 FQNNGV. The CDR3 sequence: CASSLLSGGPTYEQYF. Here the CDR3 DNA reads TGTGCCAGCAGCTTACTTAGCGGGGGACCCACCTACGAGCAGTACTTC.

The genes are TRBV7-6 and TRBJ2-5; D is unclear. Per the germline V gene, CDR1 is SGHVS and CDR2 is FNYEAQ. V gave up 0 bases and J gave up 5 bases, with 4 bases separating them. The CDR3 is 12 amino acids. The CDR3 loop is CASSLAPETQYF. The CDR3, as DNA: TGTGCCAGCAGCTTAGCCCCGGAGACCCAGTACTTC.

This chain uses TRBV4-2 with TRBJ2-7, with 10 positions matching TRBD2. This CDR3 is 15 amino acids long. Germline CDR1 is LGHNA and CDR2 is YNFKEQ. With 4 bases clipped from V and 2 bases from J, the junction kept 5 bases outside the gene matches. Here the CDR3 DNA reads TGTGCCAGCAGCCGCGGACTAGCGGTTACCTACGAGCAGTACTTC. Its protein product is CASSRGLAVTYEQYF.

V usage is TRBV10-3 and J usage is TRBJ1-2; D may be TRBD1 (5 bases). This CDR3 comprises 15 residues. Germline CDR1 is ENHRY and CDR2 is SYGVKD. V lost 0 bases, J lost 3 bases, and 11 bases lay in between. The CDR3 DNA reads as TGTGCCATCAGTGAGTCTGGGGGTGTCTACTATGGCTACACCTTC. It is translated as CAISESGGVYYGYTF.

CDR3 sequence: CASRPAGGYYGYTF. The CDR3 region has the DNA TGTGCCAGCAGACCCGCAGGGGGCTACTATGGCTACACCTTC. The V gene is TRBV7-6, the J gene TRBJ1-2, with TRBD1 matching 8 bases. V lost 6 bases to trimming and J lost 3 bases; unmatched junction nucleotides: 6. The CDR3 runs to 14 residues. Looked up from germline, CDR1 is SGHVS and CDR2 is FNYEAQ. Full variable domain (rest looked up from reference TRBV7-6 and TRBJ1-2): GAGVSQSPRYKVTKRGQDVALRCDPISGHVSLYWYRQALGQGPEFLTYFNYEAQQDKSGLPNDRFSAERPEGSISTLTIQRTEQRDSAMYRCASRPAGGYYGYTFGSGTRLTVV.

The rearrangement joins TRBV6-1 to TRBJ1-2; tentative D call: TRBD1 (5 bases). Germline V gives CDR1 MNHNS, CDR2 SASEGT. This CDR3 has 15 residues. V was pared by 3 bases and J by 4 bases, with 15 bases between. In DNA form, the CDR3 reads TGTGCCAGCAGTGAGATGCCAGGGATCCTCTATGGCTACACCTTC. Its protein is CASSEMPGILYGYTF.